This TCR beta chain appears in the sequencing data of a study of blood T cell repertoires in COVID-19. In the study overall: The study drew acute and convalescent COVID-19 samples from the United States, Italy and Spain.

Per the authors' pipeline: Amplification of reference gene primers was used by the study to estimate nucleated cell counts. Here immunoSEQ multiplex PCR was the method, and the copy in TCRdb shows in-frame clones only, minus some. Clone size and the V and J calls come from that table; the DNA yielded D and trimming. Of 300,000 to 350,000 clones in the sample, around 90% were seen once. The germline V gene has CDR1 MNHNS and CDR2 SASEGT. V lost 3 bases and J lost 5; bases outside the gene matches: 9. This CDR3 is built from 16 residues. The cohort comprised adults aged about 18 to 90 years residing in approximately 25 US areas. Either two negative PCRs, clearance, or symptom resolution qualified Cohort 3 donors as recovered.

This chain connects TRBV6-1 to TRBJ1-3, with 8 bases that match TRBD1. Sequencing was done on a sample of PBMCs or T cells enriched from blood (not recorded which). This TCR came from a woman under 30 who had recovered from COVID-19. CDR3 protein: CASSDFTGTGRNTIYF. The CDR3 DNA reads TGTGCCAGCAGTGATTTTACTGGGACAGGCCGAAACACCATATATTTT.